The 22 T cell receptor beta chains below come from one sample, sequenced in a study of T cells in localized non-small cell lung cancer (dated by TCRdb to about 2020). Receptor amplification or capture employed the immunoSEQ multiplex PCR assay. Imported from immuneACCESS, the table was reduced by TCRdb to in-frame sequences with V and J called. These copies leave out some clones; in studies compared against another copy, an unresolved V gene accounts for under half, and the cause of the remainder is not known. The sample yields 30,000 to 35,000 clones; just over 90% were counted once. Roughly 8.2% of the sample is in the top ten clones. This specimen was peripheral blood, taken before any cancer treatment. The receptor set was obtained from a female donor aged 60 or older with stage I lung adenocarcinoma.

The chain is built from TRBV14 and TRBJ2-3; 8 bases agree with TRBD1. This CDR3 is built from 16 residues. Germline CDR1 and CDR2: SGHDN and FVKESK. J was trimmed by 2 bases and V by 5 bases; bases with no gene match: 9. The CDR3 spells CASSWVAGGTTDTQYF. In nucleotides, the CDR3 is TGTGCCAGCAGCTGGGTTGCAGGGGGCACCACAGATACGCAGTATTTT.

V is TRBV7-6 and J is TRBJ1-1, with unresolved D. Germline V gene sequence: CDR1 SGHVS, CDR2 FNYEAQ. This CDR3 comprises 13 residues. V lost 5 bases and J 1 base, leaving 8 bases between the germline ends. CDR3 coding DNA: TGTGCCAGCAGCCTTCGCCAGAACACTGAAGCTTTCTTT. It yields the protein CASSLRQNTEAFF.

The chain couples TRBV21-1 to TRBJ1-5; no check of the table's D call, TRBD1, against the DNA was made. TRBV21-1 is annotated as a pseudogene. This CDR3 is built from 18 residues. The CDR3 nucleotides read TGTGCCAGCAGCAACCGGCCTGGGACAGGTCATAGCAATCAGCCCCAGCATTTT. Its protein is CASSNRPGTGHSNQPQHF.

This chain joins TRBV18 and TRBJ1-4; no firm D call. The V end lost 3 bases, the J end lost 4 bases, and 9 bases lay between the germline ends. Germline V CDR1 and CDR2: KGHSH, LQKENI. The CDR3 is 14 residues long. The CDR3, as DNA: TGTGCCAGCTCACCCCCCGGGCGTAATGAAAAACTGTTTTTT. Its translation: CASSPPGRNEKLFF.

V and J are TRBV27 and TRBJ2-7, with D tentatively TRBD1 (6 bases). This CDR3 spans 15 amino acids. Trimming left V 5 bases short and J 9 bases short, with 23 bases between. CDR1 is MNHEY and CDR2 is SMNVEV in the germline V gene (reference sequence). The chain's CDR3 is CASSPTGPTTTGQYV. The CDR3 DNA sequence: TGTGCCAGCAGTCCAACAGGGCCTACTACTACAGGGCAGTACGTC.

This clone was counted between two and nine times. V and J are TRBV18 and TRBJ2-1; weak D call: TRBD2 (5 bases). CDR1 and CDR2 (germline): KGHSH, LQKENI. V gave up 1 base and J gave up 7 bases, with 14 bases separating them. The CDR3 is 15 amino acids. The CDR3 bases are TGTGCCAGCTCACCACAGCGGCGTATGGGTAATGAGCAGTTCTTC. This encodes CASSPQRRMGNEQFF.

The rearrangement uses TRBV4-1 and TRBJ1-6, with 7 bases lining up with TRBD1. V lost 2 bases to trimming and J lost 5 bases; unmatched junction nucleotides: 9. Per germline, CDR1 MGHRA and CDR2 YSYEKL. This CDR3 spans 17 amino acids. The CDR3 region is CASSQRQGEWNNSPLHF. The CDR3 DNA is TGCGCCAGCAGCCAACGCCAGGGGGAATGGAATAATTCACCCCTCCACTTT.

The chain combines TRBV15 with TRBJ2-2, with 8 bases lining up with TRBD1. Germline V gene data show CDR1 as LNHNV and CDR2 as YYDKDF (reference sequence). Trimming took 9 bases from V and 1 from J; bases not matched to a gene: 4. The CDR3 length is 14 residues. The CDR3 DNA sequence: TGTGCCACTGCGGACAGGGTGAACACCGGGGAGCTGTTTTTT. Encoded protein: CATADRVNTGELFF.

The chain couples TRBV19 to TRBJ2-2; 8 bases are a match to TRBD1. The CDR3 loop spans 15 amino acids. Germline V gene lookup returns CDR1 LNHDA and CDR2 SQIVND (reference sequence). J was trimmed by 4 bases and V by 4 bases; bases with no gene match: 5. DNA for the CDR3: TGTGCCAGTAGTACCCAGGGGGCGGTCACCGGGGAGCTGTTTTTT. Translating it yields CASSTQGAVTGELFF.

The chain employs TRBV6-5 and TRBJ2-5; 9 nucleotides match TRBD2. CDR3 length: 16 residues. J was trimmed by 6 bases and V by 0 bases; bases with no gene match: 8. The germline V gene has CDR1 MNHEY and CDR2 SVGAGI. The CDR3 reads CASSYSGSGSSKTQYF. The CDR3 nucleotides read TGTGCCAGCAGTTACTCGGGTAGCGGGAGCTCAAAGACCCAGTACTTC.

With regard to this clone: One junction end disagrees with the germline gene, perhaps due to a read error. This rearrangement joins TRBV5-1 to TRBJ1-6; TRBD1 agrees at 8 bases. The CDR3 is made up of 17 amino acids. The V gene's germline CDR1 is SGHRS and CDR2 YFSETQ. The CDR3: CASSLDPSGQGYSPLHF. CDR3 bases: TGCGCCAGCAGTTTGGACCCTTCCGGACAGGGATATTCACCCCTCCACTTT.

This clone was seen a handful of times. The chain couples TRBV5-1 to TRBJ2-3, with unresolved D. Deletions cut 5 bases from V and 4 bases from J, with 14 bases between. The CDR3 spans 14 residues. The germline gives CDR1 SGHRS, CDR2 YFSETQ. CDR3 amino acids: CASRRFLLADTQYF. CDR3 sequence (DNA): TGCGCCAGCAGACGCTTCCTTCTAGCAGATACGCAGTATTTT.

V usage is TRBV7-2 and J usage is TRBJ1-2; D is unresolved. Germline V gene lookup returns CDR1 SGHTA and CDR2 FQGNSA. Trimming cost V 2 bases and J 12 bases, with 13 bases left between them. The CDR3 spans 12 residues. The CDR3 protein is CASSLLGMANTF. CDR3 coding DNA: TGTGCCAGCAGCTTATTGGGGATGGCTAACACCTTC.

The genes are TRBV7-9 and TRBJ1-2, with D possibly TRBD1 on 5 matching bases. V lost 1 base, J lost 4 bases, and 13 bases lay in between. Germline V gene lookup returns CDR1 SEHNR and CDR2 FQNEAQ (reference sequence). The CDR3 is 15 amino acids. CDR3 sequence: CASSLGVGTTYGYTF. CDR3 nucleotides: TGTGCCAGCAGCTTAGGGGTAGGGACTACCTATGGCTACACCTTC.

The chain has TRBV5-1 and TRBJ1-3; D is uncertain. Germline CDR1 and CDR2: SGHRS and YFSETQ. The CDR3 is 14 residues long. The V and J ends lost 0 bases and 7 bases respectively, with 11 bases between them. CDR3 coding DNA: TGCGCCAGCAGCTTGGGTTCCGGGGTCAACACCATATATTTT. Protein: CASSLGSGVNTIYF.

This clone was counted once. V and J are TRBV18 and TRBJ2-3, with TRBD1 identical over 9 bases. The germline CDR1 and CDR2 sequences are KGHSH and LQKENI. The trim removed 4 bases at V and 6 bases at J, leaving 2 bases unmatched. The CDR3 runs 13 residues. CDR3 region: CASSQQGADTQYF. The CDR3 DNA is TGTGCCAGCTCACAACAGGGGGCCGATACGCAGTATTTT.

The table lists this clone with a count of one. The rearrangement links TRBV28 to TRBJ1-4, with 9 bases fitting TRBD1. Per germline, CDR1 MDHEN and CDR2 SYDVKM. J was trimmed by 10 bases and V by 6 bases; bases with no gene match: 12. The CDR3 loop spans 15 amino acids. CDR3 sequence: CASSPPGQGSGKLFF. The CDR3 region has the DNA TGTGCCAGCAGCCCGCCGGGACAGGGATCGGGAAAACTGTTTTTT.

The chain recombines TRBV28 with TRBJ2-3, with 7 positions matching TRBD1. Germline V gene sequence: CDR1 MDHEN, CDR2 SYDVKM. The CDR3 sequence is 14 residues long. V lost 3 bases and J lost 4; bases outside the gene matches: 4. CDR3 in amino acids: CASSFMTGPDTQYF. As DNA, the CDR3 is TGTGCCAGCAGTTTTATGACAGGGCCAGATACGCAGTATTTT.

This clone showed up just once. This chain connects TRBV18 to TRBJ1-3, with D possibly TRBD1 on 6 matching bases. With 3 bases removed from V and 4 bases from J, the gap between germline ends came to 13 bases. CDR1 and CDR2 (germline): KGHSH, LQKENI. The CDR3 has 15 amino acids. The CDR3 here is CASSPAGGEGNTIYF. The CDR3 DNA reads TGTGCCAGCTCACCCGCCGGGGGCGAGGGAAACACCATATATTTT. The full variable domain, its missing parts supplied by reference TRBV18 and TRBJ1-3, is NAGVMQNPRHLVRRRGQEARLRCSPMKGHSHVYWYRQLPEEGLKFMVYLQKENIIDESGMPKERFSAEFPKEGPSILRIQQVVRGDSAAYFCASSPAGGEGNTIYFGEGSWLTVV.

This chain connects TRBV5-5 to TRBJ1-2; 7 positions agree with TRBD1. Germline V CDR1 and CDR2: SGHKS, YYEKEE (reference sequence). Unmatched junction bases numbered 0, after V lost 0 bases and J lost 1 base. CDR3 length equals 14 residues. The CDR3 DNA follows: TGTGCCAGCAGCTTGGGGGACAGTAACTATGGCTACACCTTC. Its protein is CASSLGDSNYGYTF. Full variable domain (missing parts from reference TRBV5-5 and TRBJ1-2): DAGVTQSPTHLIKTRGQQVTLRCSPISGHKSVSWYQQVLGQGPQFIFQYYEKEERGRGNFPDRFSARQFPNYSSELNVNALLLGDSALYLCASSLGDSNYGYTFGSGTRLTVV.

The V gene is TRBV18, the J gene TRBJ2-6; perhaps TRBD1 as D (5 bases). The CDR3 consists of 15 residues. Germline CDR1 KGHSH, CDR2 LQKENI. V was pared by 2 bases and J by 4 bases, with 9 bases between. As DNA, the CDR3 is TGTGCCAGCTCACCAGCCAGGGTAGGGGCCAACGTCCTGACTTTC. Its protein is CASSPARVGANVLTF.

V usage is TRBV19 and J usage is TRBJ1-1, with D uncertain. Germline V gene sequence: CDR1 LNHDA, CDR2 SQIVND (reference sequence). CDR3 length equals 14 residues. V gave up 5 bases and J gave up 0 bases, with 10 bases separating them. DNA for the CDR3: TGTGCCAGTAGTCTGGCGACCTTGAACACTGAAGCTTTCTTT. This gives the protein CASSLATLNTEAFF. The full variable domain, rest sourced from reference TRBV19 and TRBJ1-1, is DGGITQSPKYLFRKEGQNVTLSCEQNLNHDAMYWYRQDPGQGLRLIYYSQIVNDFQKGDIAEGYSVSREKKESFPLTVTSAQKNPTAFYLCASSLATLNTEAFFGQGTRLTVV.